The following is a TCR beta chain sequence with its context. Profiling relied on immunoSEQ multiplex PCR, and the TCRdb table lists in-frame clones only, not all of them. The table shows some 94,000 clones, with roughly 95% occurring only once. The data were taken from a study of technical replicates of blood from several donors. Germline V CDR1 and CDR2: MNHEY, SVGAGI. The germline V and J ends were trimmed by 7 bases and 0 bases, with 9 bases remaining between them. The CDR3 runs to 13 residues. The sequencing sample was made of T cells isolated from PBMCs. The receptor was derived from a human donor in good health. V is TRBV6-5 and J is TRBJ1-1; D is unresolved. In DNA form, the CDR3 reads TGTGCCAGCACCTTTAGCCTGAACACTGAAGCTTTCTTT. This gives the protein CASTFSLNTEAFF.